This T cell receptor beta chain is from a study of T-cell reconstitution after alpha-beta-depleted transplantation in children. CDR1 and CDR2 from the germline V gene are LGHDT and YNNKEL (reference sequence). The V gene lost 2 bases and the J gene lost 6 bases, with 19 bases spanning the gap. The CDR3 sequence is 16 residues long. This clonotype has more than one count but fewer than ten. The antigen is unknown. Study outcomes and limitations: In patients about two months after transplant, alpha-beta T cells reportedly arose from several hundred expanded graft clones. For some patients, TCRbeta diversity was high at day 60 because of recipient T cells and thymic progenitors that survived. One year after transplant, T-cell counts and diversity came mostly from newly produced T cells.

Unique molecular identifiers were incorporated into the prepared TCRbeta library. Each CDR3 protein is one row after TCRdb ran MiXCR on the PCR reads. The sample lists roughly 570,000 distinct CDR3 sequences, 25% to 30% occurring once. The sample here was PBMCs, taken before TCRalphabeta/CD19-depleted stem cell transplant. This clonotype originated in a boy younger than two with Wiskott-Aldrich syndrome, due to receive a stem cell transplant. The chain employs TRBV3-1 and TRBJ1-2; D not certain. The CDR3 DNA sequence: TGTGCCAGCAGCCAAAGAGCCCTAGGACGGATTAATGGCTACACCTTC. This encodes CASSQRALGRINGYTF.